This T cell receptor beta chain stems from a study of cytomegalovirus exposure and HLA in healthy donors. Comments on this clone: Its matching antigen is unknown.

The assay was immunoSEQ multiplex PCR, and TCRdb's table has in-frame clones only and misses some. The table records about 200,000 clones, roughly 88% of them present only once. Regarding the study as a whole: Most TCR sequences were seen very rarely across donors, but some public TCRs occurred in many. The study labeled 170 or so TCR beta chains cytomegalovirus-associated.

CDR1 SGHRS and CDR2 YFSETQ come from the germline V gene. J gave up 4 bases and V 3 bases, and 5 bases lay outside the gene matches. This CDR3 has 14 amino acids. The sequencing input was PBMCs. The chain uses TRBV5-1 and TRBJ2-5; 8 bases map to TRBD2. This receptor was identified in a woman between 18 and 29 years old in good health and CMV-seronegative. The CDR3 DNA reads TGCGCCAGCAGCTCTAGCGGGTCCCCAGAGACCCAGTACTTC. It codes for CASSSSGSPETQYF.